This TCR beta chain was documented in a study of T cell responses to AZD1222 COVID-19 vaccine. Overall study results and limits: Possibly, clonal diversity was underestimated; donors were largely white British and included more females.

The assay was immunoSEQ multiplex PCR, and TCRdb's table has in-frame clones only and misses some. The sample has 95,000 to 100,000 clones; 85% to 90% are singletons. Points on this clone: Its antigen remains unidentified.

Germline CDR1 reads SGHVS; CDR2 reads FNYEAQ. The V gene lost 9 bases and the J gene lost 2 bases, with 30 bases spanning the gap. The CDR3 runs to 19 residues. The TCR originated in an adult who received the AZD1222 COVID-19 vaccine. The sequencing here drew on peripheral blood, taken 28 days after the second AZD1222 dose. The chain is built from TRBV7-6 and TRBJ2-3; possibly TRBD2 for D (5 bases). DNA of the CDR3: TGTGCCAGTCTACAAAAGGCACTACGGGCTAGCTCAAACACAGATACGCAGTATTTT. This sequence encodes CASLQKALRASSNTDTQYF. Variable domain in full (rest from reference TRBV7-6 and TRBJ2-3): GAGVSQSPRYKVTKRGQDVALRCDPISGHVSLYWYRQALGQGPEFLTYFNYEAQQDKSGLPNDRFSAERPEGSISTLTIQRTEQRDSAMYRCASLQKALRASSNTDTQYFGPGTRLTVL.